Below are 17 T cell receptor beta chains sequenced from a single sample in a study of cytomegalovirus exposure and HLA in healthy donors (dated by TCRdb to the late 2010s). Libraries were built with the immunoSEQ multiplex PCR assay. A mixture of 60 forward primers for TCR Vbeta segments and 13 reverse primers for TCR Jbeta segments was used in the multiplex PCR. What TCRdb holds here is the immuneACCESS table cut down to in-frame rearrangements. Part of the clones is not present; checked against another copy, under half of the missing clones reflect an unresolved V gene, and the others are unexplained. The sample table shows 64,000 or so clones, and about 85% are seen once. The top ten clones comprise around a tenth of the sample. Sample: PBMCs. These receptor sequences come from a female donor in good health and CMV-seronegative.

The V call is TRBV28, the J call TRBJ1-3; 7 bases fit TRBD1. The CDR3 is made up of 14 amino acids. Trimming cost V 6 bases and J 2 bases; bases outside gene matches: 4. Germline V CDR1 and CDR2: MDHEN, SYDVKM. The CDR3 DNA is TGTGCCAGCAGGATCGGACAGGCTGGAAACACCATATATTTT. Translating gives CASRIGQAGNTIYF.

Of note for this clone: The junction shows a germline mismatch at one end, possibly a read error. V and J are TRBV4-1 and TRBJ2-1, with 7 bases identical to TRBD2. This CDR3 spans 17 amino acids. Germline V lookup: CDR1 MGHRA, CDR2 YSYEKL. This CDR3 is CASGQVGGGGGRYEQFF. The CDR3 DNA reads TGCGCCAGCGGCCAAGTTGGGGGGGGTGGGGGACGCTATGAGCAGTTCTTC.

The chain joins TRBV19 to TRBJ2-1; 9 nucleotides match TRBD1. Germline V gene sequence: CDR1 LNHDA, CDR2 SQIVND (reference sequence). The CDR3 consists of 17 residues. The junction had 14 bases not matched to a gene; V was cut back by 7 bases and J by 4 bases. CDR3 sequence (DNA): TGTGCCAGTAAAGATCTATCAGCGGGACAGGGTTACAATGAGCAGTTCTTC. It yields the protein CASKDLSAGQGYNEQFF.

This rearrangement joins TRBV7-3 to TRBJ1-6; no firm D call. V dropped 2 bases and J dropped 10 bases, with 15 bases sitting between them. This CDR3 has 15 amino acids. Germline loops: CDR1 SGHTA, CDR2 FQGTGA. CDR3 DNA: TGTGCCAGCAGCTTAGGACCGGGAATAGACTCACCCCTCCACTTT. Translating gives CASSLGPGIDSPLHF.

V is TRBV28 and J is TRBJ2-4, with no clear D. Trimming took 4 bases from V and 7 from J, leaving 5 bases between them. The CDR3 spans 11 residues. Germline V gene lookup returns CDR1 MDHEN and CDR2 SYDVKM. The CDR3 reads CASSSGNIQYF. Here the CDR3 DNA reads TGTGCCAGCAGTTCCGGGAACATTCAGTACTTC.

The chain combines TRBV25-1 with TRBJ1-2; D perhaps matches TRBD1 (6 bases). Germline-derived CDR1 and CDR2 are MGHDK and SYGVNS. V dropped 5 bases and J dropped 8 bases, with 15 bases sitting between them. This CDR3 contains 13 residues. The CDR3 sequence is CASSYSAGEGYTF. As DNA, the CDR3 is TGTGCCAGCAGTTACTCGGCAGGGGAAGGCTACACCTTC.

The genes are TRBV15 and TRBJ2-3; tentatively, D is TRBD2 (6 bases). Trimming took off 0 bases at V and 0 bases at J, with 10 bases between the two ends. There are 16 residues in the CDR3. Germline CDR1 and CDR2: LNHNV and YYDKDF (reference sequence). Written as DNA, the CDR3 is TGTGCCACCAGCAGAGAACCTAGCGCTAGCACAGATACGCAGTATTTT. Protein sequence: CATSREPSASTDTQYF.

Only one count was recorded for this clone. The CDR3 protein is CASSTYLETQYF. The CDR3 coding sequence is TGTGCCAGCAGCACCTATCTCGAGACCCAGTACTTC. The gene calls are TRBV13 and TRBJ2-5; D unclear. CDR3 length: 12 residues. Per the germline V gene, CDR1 is PRHDT and CDR2 is FYEKMQ (reference sequence). V was trimmed by 5 bases and J by 5 bases, leaving 9 bases between them.

This clone was recorded a few times. The J gene is TRBJ1-6, the V gene TRBV4-3; possibly TRBD1 for D (6 bases). The CDR3 is 18 amino acids. Trimming removed 2 bases at V and 6 bases at J, with 20 bases between. Germline V gene sequence: CDR1 LGHNA, CDR2 YSLEER. CDR3 residues: CASSQNPLNRAGNSPLHF. In DNA, the CDR3 is TGCGCCAGCAGCCAAAACCCACTTAACAGGGCCGGTAATTCACCCCTCCACTTT.

This clone is a singleton in its sample. The V and J genes are TRBV30 and TRBJ2-5; TRBD1 aligns across 9 bases. The germline V gene encodes CDR1 GTSNPN and CDR2 SVGIG (reference sequence). The CDR3 is 14 residues long. V was pared by 2 bases and J by 5 bases, with 6 bases of the junction left unmatched. The CDR3 DNA reads TGTGCCTGGAGTCCGGGACAGGGAGGGGAGACCCAGTACTTC. Translated, it gives CAWSPGQGGETQYF.

Here the CDR3 DNA reads TGTGCCATCAGTGGGGCAGGGGGAAACTACGAGCAGTACTTC. Its translation is CAISGAGGNYEQYF. The chain couples TRBV10-3 to TRBJ2-7; 7 bases are a match to TRBD1. CDR1 is ENHRY, CDR2 SYGVKD, per germline. The CDR3 has 14 amino acids. J was trimmed by 3 bases and V by 4 bases; bases with no gene match: 6.

This clone was detected only a few times. The rearrangement links TRBV6-5 to TRBJ2-7, with a tentative D call TRBD2 (5 bases). This CDR3 is built from 11 residues. Germline V lookup: CDR1 MNHEY, CDR2 SVGAGI. The ends were cut back, 5 bases at V and 6 bases at J, with 8 bases in the middle. CDR3 nucleotides: TGTGCCAGCAGTCATGGAGGCGAGCAGTACTTC. Translated, it gives CASSHGGEQYF.

This sequence joins TRBV18 and TRBJ1-2; TRBD1 matches at 7 bases. The germline CDR1 and CDR2 sequences are KGHSH and LQKENI. Losses at the gene ends were 2 bases for V and 8 bases for J; bases not matched to a gene: 5. This CDR3 is built from 13 residues. CDR3 sequence reads: CASSPDREGGYTF. CDR3 DNA: TGTGCCAGCTCACCAGACAGGGAAGGCGGCTACACCTTC.

The chain couples TRBV29-1 to TRBJ2-2, with 9 bases fitting TRBD1. From germline, CDR1 is SQVTM and CDR2 ANQGSEA. The CDR3 sequence is 16 residues long. With 7 bases clipped from V and 3 bases from J, the junction kept 12 bases outside the gene matches. In DNA form, the CDR3 reads TGCAGCGCCAGGAGGGGGACAGGGTTGGACACCGGGGAGCTGTTTTTT. Encoded protein: CSARRGTGLDTGELFF.

The V gene is TRBV29-1, the J gene TRBJ1-1; 9 bases are shared with TRBD1. The germline gives CDR1 SQVTM, CDR2 ANQGSEA. Trimming took 5 bases from V and 4 from J; bases not matched to a gene: 11. The length of the CDR3 is 15 residues. The CDR3 reads CSVQYRGHSGTEAFF. CDR3 sequence (DNA): TGCAGCGTTCAGTACAGGGGGCACAGTGGCACTGAAGCTTTCTTT. The entire variable domain, with the rest obtained from reference TRBV29-1 and TRBJ1-1, is as follows: SAVISQKPSRDICQRGTSLTIQCQVDSQVTMMFWYRQQPGQSLTLIATANQGSEATYESGFVIDKFPISRPNLTFSTLTVSNMSPEDSSIYLCSVQYRGHSGTEAFFGQGTRLTVV.

In nucleotides, the CDR3 is TGTGCCAGCAGTTTACGCGAGGGACTAGCGGGGGGCAATGAGCAGTTCTTC. Translation: CASSLREGLAGGNEQFF. The chain joins TRBV28 to TRBJ2-1; 15 positions match TRBD2. The V segment lost 2 bases and the J segment 6 bases; nucleotides outside the gene matches: 5. The CDR3 has 17 amino acids. CDR1 is MDHEN, CDR2 SYDVKM, per germline.

The V call is TRBV10-3, the J call TRBJ2-2; perhaps TRBD2 as D (7 bases). V was trimmed by 7 bases and J by 0 bases, leaving 12 bases between them. Germline CDR1 and CDR2: ENHRY and SYGVKD. The CDR3 extends over 15 amino acids. The CDR3 DNA sequence: TGTGCCATCATGGGGGCGGGGGCGAACACCGGGGAGCTGTTTTTT. Translating gives CAIMGAGANTGELFF.